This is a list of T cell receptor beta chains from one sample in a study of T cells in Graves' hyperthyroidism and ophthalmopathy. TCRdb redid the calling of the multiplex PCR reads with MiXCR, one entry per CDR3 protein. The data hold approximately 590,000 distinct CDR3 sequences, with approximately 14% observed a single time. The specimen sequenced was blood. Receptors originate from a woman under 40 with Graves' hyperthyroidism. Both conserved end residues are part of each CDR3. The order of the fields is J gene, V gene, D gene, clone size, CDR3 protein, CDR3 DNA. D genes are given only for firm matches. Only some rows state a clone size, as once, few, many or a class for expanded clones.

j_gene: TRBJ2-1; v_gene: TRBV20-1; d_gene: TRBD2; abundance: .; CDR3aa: CSAGLAGPGYNEQFF; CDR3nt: TGCAGTGCCGGACTAGCGGGGCCTGGATACAATGAGCAGTTCTTC
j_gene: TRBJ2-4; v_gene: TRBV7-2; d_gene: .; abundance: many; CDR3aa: CASSWAEGNIQYF; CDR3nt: TGTGCCAGCAGCTGGGCAGAAGGGAACATTCAGTACTTC
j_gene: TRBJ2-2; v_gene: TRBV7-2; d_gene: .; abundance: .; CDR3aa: CASSFAGTAGPRGNTGELFF; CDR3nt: TGTGCCAGCAGCTTTGCAGGGACAGCGGGGCCAAGAGGGAACACCGGGGAGCTGTTTTTT
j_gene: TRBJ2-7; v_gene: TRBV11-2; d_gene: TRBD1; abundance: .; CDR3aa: CASSPGQGMFSENEQYF; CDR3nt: TGTGCCAGCAGCCCGGGACAGGGAATGTTCAGTGAGAACGAGCAGTACTTC
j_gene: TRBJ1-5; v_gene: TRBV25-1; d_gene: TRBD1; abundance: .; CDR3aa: CASSEGTGWNQPQHF; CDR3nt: TGTGCCAGCAGTGAGGGGACAGGATGGAATCAGCCCCAGCATTTT
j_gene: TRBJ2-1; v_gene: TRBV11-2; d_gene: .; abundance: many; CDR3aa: CASSLIQIDEQFF; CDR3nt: TGTGCCAGCAGCTTAATCCAGATTGATGAGCAGTTCTTC
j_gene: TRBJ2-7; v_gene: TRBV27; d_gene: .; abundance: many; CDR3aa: CASSPGTEQYF; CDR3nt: TGTGCCAGCAGTCCCGGCACTGAGCAGTACTTC
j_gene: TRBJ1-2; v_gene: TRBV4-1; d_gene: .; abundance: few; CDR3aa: CASSPEGSRDYGYTF; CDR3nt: TGCGCCAGCAGCCCAGAGGGTTCCAGGGACTATGGCTACACCTTC
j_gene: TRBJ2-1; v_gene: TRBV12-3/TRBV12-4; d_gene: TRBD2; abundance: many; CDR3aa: CASSYRTSGLYNEQFF; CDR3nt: TGTGCCAGCAGTTACCGGACTAGCGGGTTATACAATGAGCAGTTCTTC
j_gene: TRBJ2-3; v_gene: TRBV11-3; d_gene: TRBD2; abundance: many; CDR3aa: CASSPSGRSSDTQYF; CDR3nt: TGTGCCAGCAGCCCCAGCGGGAGGAGTTCAGATACGCAGTATTTT
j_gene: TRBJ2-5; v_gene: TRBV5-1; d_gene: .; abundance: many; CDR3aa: CASSFGQDWETQYF; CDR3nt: TGCGCCAGCAGCTTTGGGCAAGATTGGGAGACCCAGTACTTC
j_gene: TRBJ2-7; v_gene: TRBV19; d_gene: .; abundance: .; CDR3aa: CASRWDRSSYEQYF; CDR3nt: TGTGCCAGTAGGTGGGACCGAAGCTCCTACGAGCAGTACTTC
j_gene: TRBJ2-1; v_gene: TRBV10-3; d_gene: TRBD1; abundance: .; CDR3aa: CAITPGQGNEQFF; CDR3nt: TGTGCCATCACTCCGGGACAGGGGAATGAGCAGTTCTTC
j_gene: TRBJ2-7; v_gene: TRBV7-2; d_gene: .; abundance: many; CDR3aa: CASSFPPGAGYEQYF; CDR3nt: TGTGCCAGCAGCTTTCCCCCGGGGGCAGGATACGAGCAGTACTTC
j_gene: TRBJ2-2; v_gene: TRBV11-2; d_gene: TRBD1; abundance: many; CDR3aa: CASSFDSDRGITGELFF; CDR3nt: TGTGCCAGCAGCTTCGACTCTGACAGGGGGATCACCGGGGAGCTGTTTTTT
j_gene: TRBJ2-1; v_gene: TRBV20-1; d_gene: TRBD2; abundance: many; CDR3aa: CSARGLAGGVGNEQFF; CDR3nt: TGCAGTGCTAGGGGACTAGCGGGAGGAGTAGGCAATGAGCAGTTCTTC
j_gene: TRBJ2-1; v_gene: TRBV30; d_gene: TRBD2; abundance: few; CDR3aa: CAWTSGANNEQFF; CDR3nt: TGTGCCTGGACTAGCGGAGCAAACAATGAGCAGTTCTTC
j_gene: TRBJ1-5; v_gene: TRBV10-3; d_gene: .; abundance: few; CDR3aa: CAISGDSYSNQPQHF; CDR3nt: TGTGCCATCAGTGGGGACTCGTATAGCAATCAGCCCCAGCATTTT
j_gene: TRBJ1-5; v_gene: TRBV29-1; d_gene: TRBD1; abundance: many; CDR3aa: CSASTGTEQPQHF; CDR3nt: TGCAGCGCCTCGACAGGGACGGAACAGCCCCAGCATTTT
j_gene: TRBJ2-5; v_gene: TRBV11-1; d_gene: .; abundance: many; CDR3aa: CASSPRVQETQYF; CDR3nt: TGTGCCAGCAGTCCCCGGGTCCAAGAGACCCAGTACTTC
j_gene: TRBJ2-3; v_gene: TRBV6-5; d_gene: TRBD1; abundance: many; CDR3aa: CASSYPDRAADTQYF; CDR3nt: TGTGCCAGCAGTTACCCCGACAGGGCAGCAGATACGCAGTATTTT
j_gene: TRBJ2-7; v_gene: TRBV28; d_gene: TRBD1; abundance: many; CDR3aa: CASSRTGTASYEQYF; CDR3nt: TGTGCCAGCAGTAGAACCGGGACAGCATCCTACGAGCAGTACTTC
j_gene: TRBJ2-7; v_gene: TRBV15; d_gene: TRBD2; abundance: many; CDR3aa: CATSRGGAGGYHEQYF; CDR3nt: TGTGCCACCAGCAGAGGGGGAGCGGGAGGGTACCACGAGCAGTACTTC
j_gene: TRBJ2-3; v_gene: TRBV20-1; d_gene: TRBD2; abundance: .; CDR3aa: CSAPRGLAGEDTQYF; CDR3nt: TGCAGTGCTCCCCGGGGACTAGCGGGGGAGGATACGCAGTATTTT
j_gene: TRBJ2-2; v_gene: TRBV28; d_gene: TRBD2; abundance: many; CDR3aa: CASSPGGVTGELFF; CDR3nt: TGTGCCAGCAGTCCGGGGGGGGTCACCGGGGAGCTGTTTTTT
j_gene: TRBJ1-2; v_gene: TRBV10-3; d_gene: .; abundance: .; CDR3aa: CAITRGGNGYTF; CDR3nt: TGTGCCATCACGAGAGGGGGGAATGGCTACACCTTC
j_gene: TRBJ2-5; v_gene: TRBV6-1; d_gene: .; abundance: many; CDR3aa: CASSVSGGGETQYF; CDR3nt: TGTGCCAGCAGTGTTAGCGGAGGAGGCGAGACCCAGTACTTC
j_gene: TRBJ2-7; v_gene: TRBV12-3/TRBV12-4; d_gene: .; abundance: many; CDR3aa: CASRDSETYEQYF; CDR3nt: TGTGCCAGCAGGGACTCGGAAACCTACGAGCAGTACTTC
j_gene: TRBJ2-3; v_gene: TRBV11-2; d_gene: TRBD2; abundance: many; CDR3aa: CASSRRTSGIFADTQYF; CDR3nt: TGTGCCAGCAGCCGCAGGACTAGCGGGATCTTTGCAGATACGCAGTATTTT